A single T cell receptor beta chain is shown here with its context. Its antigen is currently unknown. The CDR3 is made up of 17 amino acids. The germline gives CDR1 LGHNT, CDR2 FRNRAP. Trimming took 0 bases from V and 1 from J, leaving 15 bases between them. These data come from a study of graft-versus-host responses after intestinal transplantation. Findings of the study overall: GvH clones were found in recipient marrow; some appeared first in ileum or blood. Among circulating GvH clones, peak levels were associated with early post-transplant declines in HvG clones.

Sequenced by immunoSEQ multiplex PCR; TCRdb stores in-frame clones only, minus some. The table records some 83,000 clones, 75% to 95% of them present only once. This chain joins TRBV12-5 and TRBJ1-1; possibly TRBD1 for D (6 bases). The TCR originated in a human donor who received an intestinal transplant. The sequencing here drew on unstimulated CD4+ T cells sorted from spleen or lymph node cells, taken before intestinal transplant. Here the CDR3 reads CASGLVQGGIGNTEAFF. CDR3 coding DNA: TGTGCTAGTGGTTTGGTACAGGGCGGAATTGGGAACACTGAAGCTTTCTTT.